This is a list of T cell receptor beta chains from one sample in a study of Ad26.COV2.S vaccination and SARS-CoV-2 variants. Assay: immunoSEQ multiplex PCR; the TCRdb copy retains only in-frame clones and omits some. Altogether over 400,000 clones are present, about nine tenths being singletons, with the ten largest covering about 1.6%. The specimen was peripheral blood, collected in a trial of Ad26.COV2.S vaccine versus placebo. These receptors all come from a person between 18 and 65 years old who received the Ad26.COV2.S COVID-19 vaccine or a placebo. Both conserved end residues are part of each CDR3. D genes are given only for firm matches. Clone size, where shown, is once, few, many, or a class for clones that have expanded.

CDR3aa: CASSSKGRGDEQYF; CDR3nt: TGCGCCAGCAGCTCGAAGGGGCGTGGGGACGAGCAGTACTTC; abundance: -; d_gene: -; v_gene: TRBV4-1; j_gene: TRBJ2-7
CDR3aa: CASSVGLEAYEQYF; CDR3nt: TGTGCCAGCAGCGTCGGACTAGAGGCCTACGAGCAGTACTTC; abundance: -; d_gene: TRBD2; v_gene: TRBV5-6; j_gene: TRBJ2-7
CDR3aa: CASSMVGEQFF; CDR3nt: TGTGCCAGTAGTATGGTCGGTGAGCAGTTCTTC; abundance: -; d_gene: -; v_gene: TRBV19; j_gene: TRBJ2-1
CDR3aa: CASSPYRQGVITEAFF; CDR3nt: TGTGCCAGCTCACCATACAGACAGGGGGTAATAACTGAAGCTTTCTTT; abundance: -; d_gene: TRBD1; v_gene: TRBV18; j_gene: TRBJ1-1
CDR3aa: CASSFSGTGGWGYTF; CDR3nt: TGTGCCAGCAGCTTCTCCGGGACAGGGGGTTGGGGCTACACCTTC; abundance: -; d_gene: TRBD1; v_gene: TRBV7-2; j_gene: TRBJ1-2
CDR3aa: CATSRGRVDIQYF; CDR3nt: TGTGCCACCAGCAGAGGCAGGGTAGACATTCAGTACTTC; abundance: -; d_gene: -; v_gene: TRBV15; j_gene: TRBJ2-4
CDR3aa: CAWSVDGNQPQHF; CDR3nt: TGTGCCTGGAGTGTCGACGGAAATCAGCCCCAGCATTTT; abundance: once; d_gene: -; v_gene: TRBV30; j_gene: TRBJ1-5
CDR3aa: CASSWTYSETQYF; CDR3nt: TGCGCCAGCAGCTGGACATACTCGGAGACCCAGTACTTC; abundance: -; d_gene: -; v_gene: TRBV5-1; j_gene: TRBJ2-5
CDR3aa: CASSFGGLSYEQYF; CDR3nt: TGTGCCAGCAGCTTTGGCGGTCTATCCTACGAGCAGTACTTC; abundance: -; d_gene: -; v_gene: TRBV7-9; j_gene: TRBJ2-7
CDR3aa: CASSVGGLGRSTEAFF; CDR3nt: TGTGCCAGCAGCGTAGGGGGACTGGGACGTAGCACTGAAGCTTTCTTT; abundance: -; d_gene: -; v_gene: TRBV9; j_gene: TRBJ1-1
CDR3aa: CASTEPGLPLEQYF; CDR3nt: TGTGCCAGCACAGAACCGGGACTACCTTTGGAGCAGTACTTC; abundance: -; d_gene: TRBD2; v_gene: TRBV7-2; j_gene: TRBJ2-7
CDR3aa: CASSQGSGLPLGEQYF; CDR3nt: TGCGCCAGCAGCCAAGGATCGGGACTACCCTTAGGGGAGCAGTACTTC; abundance: once; d_gene: TRBD2; v_gene: TRBV4-3; j_gene: TRBJ2-7
CDR3aa: CASSQLWGSGNTIYF; CDR3nt: TGTGCCAGTAGTCAACTCTGGGGCTCTGGAAACACCATATATTTT; abundance: -; d_gene: -; v_gene: TRBV19; j_gene: TRBJ1-3
CDR3aa: CATIRPGQGAGGYTF; CDR3nt: TGTGCCACCATTCGACCGGGACAGGGGGCAGGAGGCTACACCTTC; abundance: -; d_gene: TRBD1; v_gene: TRBV24-1; j_gene: TRBJ1-2
CDR3aa: CAWISGRASYEQYF; CDR3nt: TGTGCCTGGATTTCAGGACGGGCCTCCTACGAGCAGTACTTC; abundance: -; d_gene: -; v_gene: TRBV30; j_gene: TRBJ2-7
CDR3aa: CASSQEGKLFF; CDR3nt: TGCGCCAGCAGCCAAGAAGGAAAACTGTTTTTT; abundance: -; d_gene: -; v_gene: TRBV4-3; j_gene: TRBJ1-4
CDR3aa: CAIGRGTQETQYF; CDR3nt: TGTGCCATCGGCCGGGGAACCCAAGAGACCCAGTACTTC; abundance: -; d_gene: -; v_gene: TRBV10-3; j_gene: TRBJ2-5
CDR3aa: CASSQEALDYNEQFF; CDR3nt: TGCGCCAGCAGCCAAGAGGCTCTTGACTACAATGAGCAGTTCTTC; abundance: few; d_gene: -; v_gene: TRBV4-1; j_gene: TRBJ2-1
CDR3aa: CASSEAMGFGDEQYF; CDR3nt: TGTGCCAGCAGTGAAGCAATGGGGTTTGGGGACGAGCAGTACTTC; abundance: -; d_gene: -; v_gene: TRBV2; j_gene: TRBJ2-7
CDR3aa: CASSLSGWGYTF; CDR3nt: TGTGCCAGCAGTTTATCGGGCTGGGGCTACACCTTC; abundance: -; d_gene: -; v_gene: TRBV28; j_gene: TRBJ1-2
CDR3aa: CASSPSPGASYEQYF; CDR3nt: TGTGCCAGCTCACCATCCCCCGGGGCCTCCTACGAGCAGTACTTC; abundance: -; d_gene: -; v_gene: TRBV18; j_gene: TRBJ2-7
CDR3aa: CASSSSTGAYEQYF; CDR3nt: TGTGCCAGCAGCTCATCGACAGGGGCCTACGAGCAGTACTTC; abundance: -; d_gene: TRBD1; v_gene: TRBV7-2; j_gene: TRBJ2-7
CDR3aa: CASRSSQGNYGYTF; CDR3nt: TGCGCCAGCAGGTCAAGTCAGGGGAACTATGGCTACACCTTC; abundance: -; d_gene: -; v_gene: TRBV5-1; j_gene: TRBJ1-2
CDR3aa: CAGSDRAGQPQHF; CDR3nt: TGTGCCGGCAGCGACAGGGCAGGCCAGCCCCAGCATTTT; abundance: -; d_gene: TRBD1; v_gene: TRBV6-5; j_gene: TRBJ1-5
CDR3aa: CASSKRRQGAGANVLTF; CDR3nt: TGTGCCAGCAGCAAAAGGCGACAGGGGGCTGGGGCCAACGTCCTGACTTTC; abundance: once; d_gene: -; v_gene: TRBV21-1; j_gene: TRBJ2-6
CDR3aa: CASSSHDRLSYEQYF; CDR3nt: TGTGCCAGCAGCTCCCACGACAGACTTTCCTACGAGCAGTACTTC; abundance: -; d_gene: -; v_gene: TRBV7-9; j_gene: TRBJ2-7
CDR3aa: CASSSQHYEQYF; CDR3nt: TGTGCCAGCAGCTCACAGCACTACGAGCAGTACTTC; abundance: -; d_gene: -; v_gene: TRBV13; j_gene: TRBJ2-7
CDR3aa: CASRAPGVAGHQETQYF; CDR3nt: TGTGCCAGCAGGGCCCCGGGGGTAGCGGGGCACCAAGAGACCCAGTACTTC; abundance: -; d_gene: TRBD2; v_gene: TRBV27; j_gene: TRBJ2-5
CDR3aa: CASSLRTGGSYGYTF; CDR3nt: TGTGCCAGCAGTTTAAGGACAGGGGGCAGCTATGGCTACACCTTC; abundance: -; d_gene: TRBD1; v_gene: TRBV27; j_gene: TRBJ1-2
CDR3aa: CASSYSRSAPADYSNQPQHF; CDR3nt: TGTGCCAGCAGTTACTCGAGGAGCGCACCGGCCGATTATAGCAATCAGCCCCAGCATTTT; abundance: -; d_gene: -; v_gene: TRBV6-2/TRBV6-3; j_gene: TRBJ1-5